Below, 30 T cell receptor beta chains from the same sample are listed, as sequenced in a study of blood T cell repertoires in COVID-19. Some clones are missing from TCRdb's copy, which holds only in-frame ones; the method was immunoSEQ multiplex PCR. The profile shows 65,000 to 90,000 clones, 70% to 90% of them singletons. The sequencing input was peripheral blood. The receptors here all came from a man younger than 40 with acute or convalescent COVID-19.

The J gene is TRBJ2-5, the V gene TRBV5-1, with TRBD1 matching over 8 bases. Germline assignment: CDR1 SGHRS and CDR2 YFSETQ. J was trimmed by 4 bases and V by 4 bases; bases with no gene match: 9. The CDR3 runs 15 residues. The CDR3 sequence: CASSRKTGGGETQYF. The CDR3 coding sequence is TGCGCCAGCAGCAGAAAAACAGGGGGAGGAGAGACCCAGTACTTC. The full variable domain, in which reference TRBV5-1 and TRBJ2-5 provide the parts outside the CDR3, is KAGVTQTPRYLIKTRGQQVTLSCSPISGHRSVSWYQQTPGQGLQFLFEYFSETQRNKGNFPGRFSGRQFSNSRSEMNVSTLELGDSALYLCASSRKTGGGETQYFGPGTRLLVL.

The V call is TRBV28, the J call TRBJ1-1; possible D gene TRBD1, 6 bases. CDR3 length: 13 amino acids. Germline CDR1 is MDHEN and CDR2 is SYDVKM. With 11 bases removed from V and 1 base from J, the gap between germline ends came to 14 bases. The CDR3 reads CAGQRDKNTEAFF. The CDR3 nucleotides read TGTGCCGGACAGAGGGACAAGAACACTGAAGCTTTCTTT.

J is TRBJ2-6 and V is TRBV19; D is undetermined. V gave up 5 bases and J gave up 3 bases, with 11 bases separating them. Germline-derived CDR1 and CDR2 are LNHDA and SQIVND (reference sequence). CDR3 length equals 15 residues. This chain's CDR3 is CASSESEGGANVLTF. The CDR3, as DNA: TGTGCCAGTAGTGAAAGCGAAGGTGGGGCCAACGTCCTGACTTTC.

The CDR3 spells CASSLAPGRPSSYEQYF. Here the CDR3 DNA reads TGTGCCAGCAGCTTAGCCCCGGGTCGGCCTAGCTCCTACGAGCAGTACTTC. The chain links TRBV7-8 to TRBJ2-7; D gene unclear. The CDR3 runs 17 residues. V was cut by 0 bases and J by 0 bases, with 15 bases left in between. CDR1 and CDR2 from the germline V gene are SGHVS and FQNEAQ.

The rearrangement joins TRBV9 to TRBJ2-7, with 7 bases fitting TRBD2. The ends lost 0 bases at V and 2 bases at J; junction bases unmatched: 5. The CDR3 totals 15 residues. Germline CDR1 reads SGDLS; CDR2 reads YYNGEE. CDR3 region: CASSVGAGTTYEQYF. CDR3 sequence (DNA): TGTGCCAGCAGCGTAGGTGCTGGGACTACCTACGAGCAGTACTTC.

J is TRBJ2-2 and V is TRBV28, with D perhaps matching TRBD2 (6 bases). V shed 3 bases and J shed 7 bases, with 15 bases lying between them. The CDR3 loop spans 15 amino acids. Germline CDR1 is MDHEN and CDR2 is SYDVKM. The CDR3 loop is CASSFYRDFNGELFF. The CDR3 coding sequence is TGTGCCAGCAGTTTCTACCGGGACTTCAACGGGGAGCTGTTTTTT. The complete variable domain, with remaining parts taken from reference TRBV28 and TRBJ2-2, reads DVKVTQSSRYLVKRTGEKVFLECVQDMDHENMFWYRQDPGLGLRLIYFSYDVKMKEKGDIPEGYSVSREKKERFSLILESASTNQTSMYLCASSFYRDFNGELFFGEGSRLTVL.

The chain uses TRBV6-4 and TRBJ1-5; 7 bases align to TRBD1. The CDR3 is 14 amino acids. Unmatched junction bases numbered 9, after V lost 10 bases and J lost 3 bases. Germline V gene lookup returns CDR1 MRHNA and CDR2 SNTAGT. CDR3 nucleotides: TGTGCCAACCGAACAGGGGTTCTCAATCAGCCCCAGCATTTT. Its translation: CANRTGVLNQPQHF.

This sequence joins TRBV4-1 and TRBJ1-6; D is perhaps TRBD1 (6 bases). V was pared by 3 bases and J by 6 bases, with 12 bases between. Germline CDR1 MGHRA, CDR2 YSYEKL. The CDR3 consists of 15 residues. The CDR3 is CASSHPPDSNSPLHF. The CDR3 nucleotides are TGCGCCAGCAGCCATCCCCCGGACAGTAATTCACCCCTCCACTTT.

The rearrangement uses TRBV7-2 and TRBJ2-1, with 10 bases fitting TRBD2. Losses at the gene ends were 2 bases for V and 2 bases for J; bases not matched to a gene: 12. Germline values: CDR1 SGHTA, CDR2 FQGNSA. The CDR3 covers 19 residues. DNA of the CDR3: TGTGCCAGCAGCTTACTTGCTAGCGGGAGTTTCGGTCCCTACAATGAGCAGTTCTTC. It is translated as CASSLLASGSFGPYNEQFF.

The V gene is TRBV7-2, the J gene TRBJ2-3; D is unclear. V dropped 6 bases and J dropped 2 bases, with 9 bases sitting between them. The CDR3 sequence is 13 residues long. CDR1 SGHTA and CDR2 FQGNSA come from the germline V gene. The CDR3 is CASRDTNTDTQYF. The CDR3 DNA reads TGTGCCAGCAGGGATACTAACACAGATACGCAGTATTTT.

V usage is TRBV18 and J usage is TRBJ2-1, with 8 bases that match TRBD1. V was clipped by 4 bases and J by 2 bases; unmatched bases: 4. This CDR3 contains 15 residues. Germline values: CDR1 KGHSH, CDR2 LQKENI. Written as DNA, the CDR3 is TGTGCCAGCTCACTCGGGACAGGCGCCTACAATGAGCAGTTCTTC. Protein: CASSLGTGAYNEQFF.

The chain links TRBV7-2 to TRBJ1-1; D is ambiguous. The germline V gene encodes CDR1 SGHTA and CDR2 FQGNSA. V was trimmed by 2 bases and J by 1 base, leaving 11 bases between them. The CDR3 extends over 15 amino acids. The DNA of the CDR3 is TGTGCCAGCAGCTTACAATCGCTCGGGAACACTGAAGCTTTCTTT. Protein: CASSLQSLGNTEAFF. Full variable domain (outside the CDR3, taken from reference TRBV7-2 and TRBJ1-1): GAGVSQSPSNKVTEKGKDVELRCDPISGHTALYWYRQSLGQGLEFLIYFQGNSAPDKSGLPSDRFSAERTGGSVSTLTIQRTQQEDSAVYLCASSLQSLGNTEAFFGQGTRLTVV.

The chain carries TRBV28 and TRBJ1-3; D remains unclear. V was pared by 8 bases and J by 0 bases, with 14 bases between. The V gene's germline CDR1 is MDHEN and CDR2 SYDVKM. This CDR3 has 15 amino acids. The CDR3 is CASCSSSFSGNTIYF. In DNA form, the CDR3 reads TGTGCCAGCTGTTCCTCGTCGTTCTCTGGAAACACCATATATTTT.

This clone appeared a few times. This sequence joins TRBV6-1 and TRBJ2-3; 7 bases are a match to TRBD2. The trim removed 2 bases at V and 3 bases at J, leaving 8 bases unmatched. The CDR3 is 16 amino acids. The V gene's germline CDR1 is MNHNS and CDR2 SASEGT. The chain's CDR3 is CASSELGGRVTDTQYF. CDR3 nucleotides: TGTGCCAGCAGTGAACTCGGCGGGAGAGTTACAGATACGCAGTATTTT.

The rearrangement uses TRBV7-2 and TRBJ1-1; D perhaps matches TRBD1 (6 bases). CDR3 length: 15 residues. Germline CDR1 is SGHTA and CDR2 is FQGNSA. Trimming took 5 bases from V and 3 from J, leaving 16 bases between them. CDR3 in DNA: TGTGCCAGCAGCGTTCAGGGGAGGGGGGACACTGAAGCTTTCTTT. This codes for CASSVQGRGDTEAFF.

This clone was detected only a few times. The V and J genes are TRBV30 and TRBJ2-7; D is perhaps TRBD2 (6 bases). Per the germline V gene, CDR1 is GTSNPN and CDR2 is SVGIG (reference sequence). The V and J ends lost 0 bases and 6 bases respectively, with 15 bases between them. The CDR3 runs to 14 residues. The CDR3 loop reads CAWSVGRLYGEQYF. The CDR3 bases are TGTGCCTGGAGTGTAGGGAGGCTCTACGGCGAGCAGTACTTC.

This clone occurred once. This chain connects TRBV2 to TRBJ2-6; a weak D match, TRBD1 (6 bases). This CDR3 has 16 residues. Germline V CDR1 and CDR2: SNHLY, FYNNEI. V lost 5 bases to trimming and J lost 0 bases, with 11 bases between them. The CDR3 coding sequence is TGTGCCAGCAGTCCGGGACATTTCTCTGGGGCCAACGTCCTGACTTTC. Translation gives CASSPGHFSGANVLTF.

The J gene is TRBJ2-6, the V gene TRBV19; D call uncertain. Per germline, CDR1 LNHDA and CDR2 SQIVND (reference sequence). The CDR3 contains 13 residues. Trimming removed 3 bases from V and 4 bases from J, with 4 bases in between. The CDR3 is CASSILGANVLTF. CDR3 DNA: TGTGCCAGTAGTATTCTGGGGGCCAACGTCCTGACTTTC.

V gene TRBV5-5 combines with J gene TRBJ2-7; D remains ambiguous. CDR1 and CDR2 (germline): SGHKS, YYEKEE (reference sequence). Trimming took 1 base from V and 7 from J, leaving 6 bases between them. CDR3 length: 11 residues. The CDR3 loop is CASSLSTEQYF. CDR3 bases: TGTGCCAGCAGCTTGTCTACGGAGCAGTACTTC. The full variable domain, its missing parts supplied by reference TRBV5-5 and TRBJ2-7, is DAGVTQSPTHLIKTRGQQVTLRCSPISGHKSVSWYQQVLGQGPQFIFQYYEKEERGRGNFPDRFSARQFPNYSSELNVNALLLGDSALYLCASSLSTEQYFGPGTRLTVT.

The chain combines TRBV6-5 with TRBJ2-7; 7 bases agree with TRBD1. CDR1 MNHEY and CDR2 SVGAGI come from the germline V gene. The CDR3 runs 14 residues. V was clipped by 5 bases and J by 5 bases; unmatched bases: 9. The CDR3 DNA follows: TGTGCCAGCAGTACGACAGGGATGGTTGACGAGCAGTACTTC. Encoded protein: CASSTTGMVDEQYF.

This chain uses TRBV24-1 with TRBJ2-1; 7 bases are a match to TRBD2. Looked up from germline, CDR1 is KGHDR and CDR2 is SFDVKD. This CDR3 has 14 amino acids. Trimming removed 6 bases from V and 7 bases from J; junction bases left unmatched: 8. CDR3 loop: CATSTAGVGNEQFF. As DNA, the CDR3 is TGTGCCACCAGTACGGCGGGAGTAGGGAATGAGCAGTTCTTC.

CDR3 sequence reads: CASSSLGREGNSPLHF. The DNA of the CDR3 is TGTGCCAGCAGCTCGCTGGGGCGGGAAGGGAATTCACCCCTCCACTTT. This chain uses TRBV5-5 with TRBJ1-6, with TRBD1 as a possible D gene (5 bases). This CDR3 has 16 amino acids. V lost 3 bases to trimming and J lost 7 bases, with 17 bases between them. Germline values: CDR1 SGHKS, CDR2 YYEKEE (reference sequence).

The V and J genes are TRBV28 and TRBJ1-4; D perhaps matches TRBD1 (6 bases). The germline V gene encodes CDR1 MDHEN and CDR2 SYDVKM. There are 14 residues in the CDR3. V was trimmed by 2 bases and J by 8 bases, leaving 12 bases between them. CDR3 protein: CASSLNRDGEKLFF. DNA for the CDR3: TGTGCCAGCAGTTTAAACAGGGATGGAGAAAAACTGTTTTTT.

The CDR3, as DNA: TGTGCCTGGAGTGTGGGGCGGAGCAATCAGCCCCAGCATTTT. This sequence encodes CAWSVGRSNQPQHF. V and J are TRBV30 and TRBJ1-5, with D possibly matching TRBD1 (5 bases). CDR1 GTSNPN and CDR2 SVGIG come from the germline V gene (reference sequence). Trimming removed 0 bases at V and 1 base at J, with 7 bases between. The CDR3 length is 14 residues.

The chain has TRBV28 and TRBJ2-2, with 9 bases lining up with TRBD2. Germline CDR1 is MDHEN and CDR2 is SYDVKM. CDR3 size: 16 residues. The J segment lost 9 bases and the V segment lost 6 bases, leaving 14 bases of the junction unmatched. DNA of the CDR3: TGTGCCAGCAGACCTGAGGGACTAGCAATCGGCAGGGAGCTGTTTTTT. Amino acids: CASRPEGLAIGRELFF. Looking up the rest from reference TRBV28 and TRBJ2-2 gives the full variable domain: DVKVTQSSRYLVKRTGEKVFLECVQDMDHENMFWYRQDPGLGLRLIYFSYDVKMKEKGDIPEGYSVSREKKERFSLILESASTNQTSMYLCASRPEGLAIGRELFFGEGSRLTVL.

The chain links TRBV25-1 to TRBJ1-6; no firm D call. The V gene lost 3 bases and the J gene lost 4 bases, with 7 bases spanning the gap. Germline assignment: CDR1 MGHDK and CDR2 SYGVNS. The CDR3 consists of 14 residues. DNA for the CDR3: TGTGCCAGCAGTGAGAGGGCTTATAATTCACCCCTCCACTTT. This gives the protein CASSERAYNSPLHF.

The rearrangement links TRBV14 to TRBJ1-2; 7 nucleotides align to TRBD1. CDR3 length: 14 amino acids. Losses at the gene ends were 5 bases for V and 4 bases for J; bases not matched to a gene: 7. Per the germline V gene, CDR1 is SGHDN and CDR2 is FVKESK. The CDR3 DNA is TGTGCCAGCAGCTCGGACAGGTCGTCCTATGGCTACACCTTC. The encoded protein is CASSSDRSSYGYTF. Together with reference TRBV14 and TRBJ1-2, the CDR3 gives the full variable domain: EAGVTQFPSHSVIEKGQTVTLRCDPISGHDNLYWYRRVMGKEIKFLLHFVKESKQDESGMPNNRFLAERTGGTYSTLKVQPAELEDSGVYFCASSSDRSSYGYTFGSGTRLTVV.

The chain couples TRBV9 to TRBJ2-3; 16 bases agree with TRBD2. The CDR3 is 18 amino acids. V was pared by 4 bases and J by 6 bases, with 11 bases of the junction left unmatched. Germline CDR1 SGDLS, CDR2 YYNGEE. CDR3: CASSFRGTSGRAGDTQYF. The CDR3 DNA reads as TGTGCCAGCAGCTTCAGAGGGACTAGCGGGAGGGCGGGGGATACGCAGTATTTT.

This clone was seen just once. The V gene is TRBV18, the J gene TRBJ2-7; 8 nucleotides match TRBD1. V was clipped by 0 bases and J by 7 bases; unmatched bases: 8. The CDR3 contains 15 residues. Germline V gives CDR1 KGHSH, CDR2 LQKENI. The CDR3 coding sequence is TGTGCCAGCTCACCACCGGAGGACAGGGACCGAGAGCAGTACTTC. It yields the protein CASSPPEDRDREQYF.

This clone turned up a few times. This sequence joins TRBV27 and TRBJ1-1, with a weak D call TRBD1 (5 bases). Per germline, CDR1 MNHEY and CDR2 SMNVEV (reference sequence). The ends were cut back, 5 bases at V and 5 bases at J, with 15 bases in the middle. This CDR3 contains 14 residues. The CDR3 DNA reads TGTGCCAGCAGTCCGGCAGGGTTGGGGACTGAAGCTTTCTTT. This sequence encodes CASSPAGLGTEAFF.